One and the same sample provided the 7 T cell receptor beta chains below, sequenced in a study of human CD4 T cells and Enterobacteriaceae (dated by TCRdb to between 2020 and 2021). Memory CD4+ T cells, defined as all CD4+ cells other than CD45RA+CCR7+CD95- naive cells, were FACS-sorted on a FACSAria III to a purity of over 95%. Library prep was done by the immunoSEQ multiplex PCR assay. The source is immuneACCESS, and TCRdb retained only in-frame sequences with V and J called. Part of the clones is not carried over; for the studies checked, unresolved V genes explain less than half of this, and the remainder is unexplained. Within this sample are tens of thousands of clones, with approximately 82% of them counted one time only. The ten largest clones represent around 1.7% of the sample. The sequenced material came from memory CD4+ T cells from blood. The label giving this sample's cell subset or site can be read as: total memory CD4 T cells sorted directly ex vivo, unstimulated. Receptors were obtained from a human donor in good health.

The V call is TRBV9, the J call TRBJ2-2; the D call may be TRBD1 or TRBD2 (5 bases each). Germline CDR1 SGDLS, CDR2 YYNGEE. This CDR3 is 15 amino acids long. Trimming took 4 bases from V and 4 from J, leaving 14 bases between them. The DNA of the CDR3 is TGTGCCAGCAGCACAGGACTCCAACTCACCGGGGAGCTGTTTTTT. Translating gives CASSTGLQLTGELFF. The full variable domain, rest sourced from reference TRBV9 and TRBJ2-2, is DSGVTQTPKHLITATGQRVTLRCSPRSGDLSVYWYQQSLDQGLQFLIQYYNGEERAKGNILERFSAQQFPDLHSELNLSSLELGDSALYFCASSTGLQLTGELFFGEGSRLTVL.

The chain links TRBV6-1 to TRBJ2-7, with D possibly TRBD1 on 5 matching bases. Trimming pared 5 bases from V and 0 bases from J, leaving 14 bases between. Germline V gene sequence: CDR1 MNHNS, CDR2 SASEGT. The CDR3 runs 15 residues. DNA of the CDR3: TGTGCCAGCAGTCCAAGACAGCGAAGCTCCTACGAGCAGTACTTC. Protein: CASSPRQRSSYEQYF.

The chain uses TRBV6-4 and TRBJ2-5; 8 nucleotides line up with TRBD2. Losses at the gene ends were 2 bases for V and 0 bases for J; bases not matched to a gene: 2. CDR3 size: 15 residues. CDR1 and CDR2 from the germline V gene are MRHNA and SNTAGT. The CDR3 region is CASSDPTSDQETQYF. CDR3 nucleotides: TGTGCCAGCAGTGACCCGACTAGCGACCAAGAGACCCAGTACTTC.

The chain employs TRBV4-1 and TRBJ1-5, with D unresolved. Germline CDR1 MGHRA, CDR2 YSYEKL. The CDR3 has 15 amino acids. The V end lost 3 bases, the J end lost 6 bases, and 15 bases lay between the germline ends. The chain's CDR3 is CASSHLGILGQPQHF. The CDR3 bases are TGCGCCAGCAGCCACCTCGGGATCCTCGGTCAGCCCCAGCATTTT.

The chain employs TRBV18 and TRBJ2-3, with D maybe TRBD2 (5 bases). Germline V gene lookup returns CDR1 KGHSH and CDR2 LQKENI. Trimming pared 0 bases from V and 10 bases from J, leaving 11 bases between. The CDR3 contains 13 residues. The CDR3 loop reads CASSPPALLAQYF. The CDR3 coding sequence is TGTGCCAGCTCACCACCGGCGCTACTAGCGCAGTATTTT.

CDR3 DNA sequence: TGTGCCTGGAGTGGAATGCGGGGTAGCTCCTACGAGCAGTACTTC. Its protein product is CAWSGMRGSSYEQYF. The chain combines TRBV30 with TRBJ2-7; tentatively, D is TRBD2 (6 bases). CDR1 is GTSNPN and CDR2 is SVGIG in the germline V gene (reference sequence). This CDR3 is built from 15 residues. The V end lost 1 base, the J end lost 0 bases, and 13 bases lay between the germline ends.

The chain couples TRBV11-2 to TRBJ2-4, with D possibly matching TRBD1 (6 bases). Trimming shortened V by 5 bases and J by 1 base, and 15 bases separated the two germline ends. The germline V gene encodes CDR1 SGHAT and CDR2 FQNNGV. The CDR3 is made up of 16 amino acids. Here the CDR3 DNA reads TGTGCCAGCAGCGCAGGGGTGGGTAGGGCCAAAAACATTCAGTACTTC. This codes for CASSAGVGRAKNIQYF. The full variable domain, completed using reference TRBV11-2 and TRBJ2-4, is EAGVAQSPRYKIIEKRQSVAFWCNPISGHATLYWYQQILGQGPKLLIQFQNNGVVDDSQLPKDRFSAERLKGVDSTLKIQPAKLEDSAVYLCASSAGVGRAKNIQYFGAGTRLSVL.